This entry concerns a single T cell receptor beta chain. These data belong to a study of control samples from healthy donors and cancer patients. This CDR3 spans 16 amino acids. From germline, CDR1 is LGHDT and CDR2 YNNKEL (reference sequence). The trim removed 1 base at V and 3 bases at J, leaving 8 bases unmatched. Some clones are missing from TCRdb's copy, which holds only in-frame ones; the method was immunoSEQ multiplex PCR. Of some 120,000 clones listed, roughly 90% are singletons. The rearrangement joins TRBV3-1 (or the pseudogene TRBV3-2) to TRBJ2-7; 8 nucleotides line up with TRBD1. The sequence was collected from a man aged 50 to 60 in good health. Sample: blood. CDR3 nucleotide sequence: TGTGCCAGCAGCCAAGGCAGGGGGCCCGCCTTCTACGAGCAGTACTTC. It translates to CASSQGRGPAFYEQYF.